Listed below are T cell receptor beta chains from one sample, sequenced in a study of cytomegalovirus exposure and HLA in healthy donors. The table came from immunoSEQ multiplex PCR; TCRdb's copy has only in-frame clones and leaves some out. The table has 120,000 to 150,000 clones, about 80% seen once; the top ten hold roughly 0.69%. The specimen sequenced was PBMCs. Receptors originate from a male donor in good health and CMV-seronegative. Each CDR3 is given with its conserved first and last residue. Fields, in order: V gene, J gene, clone size, CDR3 protein. Clone size appears in some rows only: once, few, many, or a class for an expanded clone.

v_gene: TRBV6-6; j_gene: TRBJ2-1; abundance: -; CDR3aa: CASSLQGGINEQFF
v_gene: TRBV2; j_gene: TRBJ2-2; abundance: -; CDR3aa: CASSAVAGGGELFF
v_gene: TRBV5-1; j_gene: TRBJ2-5; abundance: few; CDR3aa: CASSPRGGGAETQYF
v_gene: TRBV5-1; j_gene: TRBJ1-1; abundance: -; CDR3aa: CASSWTTNTEAFF
v_gene: TRBV21-1; j_gene: TRBJ1-1; abundance: many; CDR3aa: CASITQGLSEAFF
v_gene: TRBV6-5; j_gene: TRBJ1-1; abundance: once; CDR3aa: CATTPPGTGDTEAFF
v_gene: TRBV6-5; j_gene: TRBJ1-2; abundance: -; CDR3aa: CASCPTGGHGYTF
v_gene: TRBV9; j_gene: TRBJ1-5; abundance: -; CDR3aa: CASSATGNSNQPQHF
v_gene: TRBV18; j_gene: TRBJ2-3; abundance: once; CDR3aa: CASSPEGSGKGDTQYF
v_gene: TRBV27; j_gene: TRBJ1-1; abundance: few; CDR3aa: CASSPIPPGSPEAFF
v_gene: TRBV7-2; j_gene: TRBJ2-5; abundance: -; CDR3aa: CASSLGGRLEETQYF
v_gene: TRBV4-3; j_gene: TRBJ1-2; abundance: -; CDR3aa: CASSQGWTGVYGYTF
v_gene: TRBV5-6; j_gene: TRBJ2-3; abundance: few; CDR3aa: CASSLTGGPDTQYF
v_gene: TRBV12-5; j_gene: TRBJ1-5; abundance: few; CDR3aa: CASGLGFTSGGPLSNQPQHF
v_gene: TRBV19; j_gene: TRBJ2-1; abundance: -; CDR3aa: CASSDARGAENEQFF
v_gene: TRBV7-3; j_gene: TRBJ2-7; abundance: -; CDR3aa: CASSFGGGLDAYEQYF
v_gene: TRBV9; j_gene: TRBJ1-6; abundance: once; CDR3aa: CASSVGQDNSPLHF
v_gene: TRBV6-5; j_gene: TRBJ1-1; abundance: -; CDR3aa: CASSRGFGSEAFF
v_gene: TRBV14; j_gene: TRBJ2-3; abundance: once; CDR3aa: CASSTGTGAWDF
v_gene: TRBV2; j_gene: TRBJ2-3; abundance: -; CDR3aa: CASSESRGSSTDTQYF